This T cell receptor (beta chain) stems from a study of blood T cell repertoires in COVID-19. As for the study in general: Sites across the United States, Italy and Spain contributed samples from acute and convalescent COVID-19. PBMCs, B-cell-depleted T cells, or T cells were the source of the cDNA or gDNA that made up the material.

V lost 7 bases and J 12 bases, leaving 13 bases between the germline ends. The CDR3 extends over 12 amino acids. In the original analysis: Nucleated cell number was recorded as an estimate derived from reference gene primer amplification. Clones were sequenced by immunoSEQ multiplex PCR, and TCRdb holds only the in-frame ones, with some missing. V and J calls and clone size follow that table, whereas D and trimming were derived from the DNA. The repertoire consists of 62,000 or so clones, with about 87% occurring once and the leading ten covering 2.3%. The sequenced material came from peripheral blood. The sequence was obtained from a human donor in a cohort sampled during active COVID-19. This chain links TRBV12-3 or TRBV12-4 with TRBJ1-6; a possible D gene is TRBD1 (5 bases). Here the CDR3 DNA reads TGTGCCAGCAATCCTGGGGGGGGACCCCTCCACTTT. As protein: CASNPGGGPLHF.